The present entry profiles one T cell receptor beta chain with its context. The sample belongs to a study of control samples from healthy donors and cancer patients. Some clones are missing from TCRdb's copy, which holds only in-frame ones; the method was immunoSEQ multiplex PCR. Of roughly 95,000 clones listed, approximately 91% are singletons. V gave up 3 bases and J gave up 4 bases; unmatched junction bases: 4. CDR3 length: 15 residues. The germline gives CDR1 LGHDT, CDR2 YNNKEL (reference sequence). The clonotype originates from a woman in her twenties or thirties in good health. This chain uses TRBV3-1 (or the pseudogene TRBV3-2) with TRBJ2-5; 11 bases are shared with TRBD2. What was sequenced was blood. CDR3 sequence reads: CASSHSLAGGETQYF. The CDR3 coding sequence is TGTGCCAGCAGCCACTCCCTAGCGGGGGGAGAGACCCAGTACTTC.